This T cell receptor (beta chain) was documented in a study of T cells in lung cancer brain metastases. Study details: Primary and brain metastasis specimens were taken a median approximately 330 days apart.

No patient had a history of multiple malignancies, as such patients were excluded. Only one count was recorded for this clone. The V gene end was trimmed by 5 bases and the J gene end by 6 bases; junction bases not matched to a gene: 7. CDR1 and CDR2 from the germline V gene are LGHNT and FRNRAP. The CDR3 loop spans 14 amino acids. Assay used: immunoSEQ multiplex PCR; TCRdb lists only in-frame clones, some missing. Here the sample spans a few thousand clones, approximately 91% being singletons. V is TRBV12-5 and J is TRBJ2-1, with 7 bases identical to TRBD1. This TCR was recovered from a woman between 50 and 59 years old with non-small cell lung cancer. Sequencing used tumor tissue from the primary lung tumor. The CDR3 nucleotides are TGTGCTAGTGGTATGGACAGGTTGGGCAATGAGCAGTTCTTC. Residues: CASGMDRLGNEQFF.